The table lists the clone carrying this T cell receptor (beta chain) with many counts. Trimming removed 8 bases from V and 5 bases from J, with 15 bases in between. CDR1 and CDR2 (germline): SNHLY, FYNNEI. CDR3 length equals 13 residues. RNA transcripts served as the template for amplifying TCR beta CDR3 regions. TCR CDR3 underwent first-round RT-PCR with the HTBI primer set. TCRdb re-called the multiplex PCR reads through MiXCR, storing one row per CDR3 protein. The data contain under 500,000 distinct CDR3 sequences, 11% to 15% of them singletons. The entry originates in a study of T cells in Graves' hyperthyroidism and ophthalmopathy.

This TCR derives from a man aged 45-65 years with Graves' ophthalmopathy. The chain combines TRBV2 with TRBJ1-2; maybe TRBD1 (6 bases). What was sequenced was blood. The CDR3 here is CASRQGRTYGYTF. The CDR3 nucleotides read TGTGCCAGCCGGCAGGGGAGAACTTATGGCTACACCTTC. The whole variable domain, filled in from reference TRBV2 and TRBJ1-2, reads EPEVTQTPSHQVTQMGQEVILRCVPISNHLYFYWYRQILGQKVEFLVSFYNNEISEKSEIFDDQFSVERPDGSNFTLKIRSTKLEDSAMYFCASRQGRTYGYTFGSGTRLTVV.